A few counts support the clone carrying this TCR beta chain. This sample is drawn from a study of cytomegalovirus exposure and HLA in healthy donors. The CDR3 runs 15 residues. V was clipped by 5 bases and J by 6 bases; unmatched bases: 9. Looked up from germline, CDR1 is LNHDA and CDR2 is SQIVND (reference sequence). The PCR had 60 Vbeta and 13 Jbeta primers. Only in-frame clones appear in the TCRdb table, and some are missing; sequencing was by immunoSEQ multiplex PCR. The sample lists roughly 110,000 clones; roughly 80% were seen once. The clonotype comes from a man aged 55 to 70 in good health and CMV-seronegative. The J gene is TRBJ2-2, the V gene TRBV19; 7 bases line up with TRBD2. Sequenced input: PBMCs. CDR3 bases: TGTGCCAGTAGTGGTTCGGGGGGTCCGGCCGGGGAGCTGTTTTTT. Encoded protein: CASSGSGGPAGELFF.